One sample yielded the 2 T cell receptor beta chains listed below, sequenced in a study of shared clonotypes between healthy human individuals. Sequencing used immunoSEQ multiplex PCR; TCRdb keeps in-frame clones, though not all of them. The table shows a few million clones, with around 95% occurring only once. The material sequenced was naive CD4+ T cells sorted from blood. The subset denotes: CD45RA+ positively selected. All receptors come from a man between 18 and 29 years old in good health.

The chain combines TRBV5-1 with TRBJ2-7; 9 bases map to TRBD1. CDR3 length: 14 residues. Per the germline V gene, CDR1 is SGHRS and CDR2 is YFSETQ. The trim removed 3 bases at V and 7 bases at J, leaving 8 bases unmatched. In DNA, the CDR3 is TGCGCCAGCAGCTGGGGACAGGGTATGCGAGAGCAGTACTTC. Residues: CASSWGQGMREQYF.

The rearrangement uses TRBV7-9 and TRBJ2-7; 15 bases fit TRBD2. The CDR3 is 15 amino acids. CDR1 and CDR2 from the germline V gene are SEHNR and FQNEAQ (reference sequence). Unmatched junction bases numbered 2, after V lost 5 bases and J lost 3 bases. CDR3 DNA sequence: TGTGCCAGCAGCATGGGACTAGCGGGAGGCTACGAGCAGTACTTC. This gives the protein CASSMGLAGGYEQYF.